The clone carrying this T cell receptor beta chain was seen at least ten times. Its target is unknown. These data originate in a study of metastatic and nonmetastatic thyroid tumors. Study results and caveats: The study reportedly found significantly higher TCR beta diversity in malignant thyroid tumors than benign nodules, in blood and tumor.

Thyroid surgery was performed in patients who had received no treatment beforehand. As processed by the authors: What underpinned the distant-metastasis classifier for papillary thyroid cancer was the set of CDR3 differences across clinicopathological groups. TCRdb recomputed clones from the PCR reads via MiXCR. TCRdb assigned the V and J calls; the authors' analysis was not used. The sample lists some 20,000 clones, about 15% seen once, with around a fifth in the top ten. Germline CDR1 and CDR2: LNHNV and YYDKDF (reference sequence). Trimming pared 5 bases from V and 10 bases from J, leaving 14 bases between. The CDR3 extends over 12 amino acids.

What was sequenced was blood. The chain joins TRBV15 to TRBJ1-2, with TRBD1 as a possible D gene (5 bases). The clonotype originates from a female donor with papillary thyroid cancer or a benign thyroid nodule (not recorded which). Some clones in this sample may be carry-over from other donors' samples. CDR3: CATSRRDEPYTF. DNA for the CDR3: TGTGCCACCAGCCGCCGGGACGAGCCCTACACCTTC.